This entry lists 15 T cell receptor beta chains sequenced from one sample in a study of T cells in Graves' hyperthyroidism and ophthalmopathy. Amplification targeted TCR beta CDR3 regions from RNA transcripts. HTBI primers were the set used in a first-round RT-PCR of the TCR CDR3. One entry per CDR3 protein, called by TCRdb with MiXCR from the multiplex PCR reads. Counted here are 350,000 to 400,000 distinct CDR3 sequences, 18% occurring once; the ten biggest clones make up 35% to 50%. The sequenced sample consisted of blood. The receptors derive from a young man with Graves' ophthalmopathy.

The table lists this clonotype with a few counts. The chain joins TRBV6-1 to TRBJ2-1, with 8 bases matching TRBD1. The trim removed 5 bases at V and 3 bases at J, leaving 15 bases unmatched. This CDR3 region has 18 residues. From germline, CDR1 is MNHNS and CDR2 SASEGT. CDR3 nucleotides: TGTGCCAGCAGTTATACCCCCACCGTGACAGGGGTCTACAATGAGCAGTTCTTC. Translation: CASSYTPTVTGVYNEQFF.

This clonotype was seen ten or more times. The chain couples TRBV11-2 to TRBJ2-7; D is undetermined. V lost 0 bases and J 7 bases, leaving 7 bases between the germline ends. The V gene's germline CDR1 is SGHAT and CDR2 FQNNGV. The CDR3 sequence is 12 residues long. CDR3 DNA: TGTGCCAGCAGCTTAGATTTGGGAGAGCAGTACTTC. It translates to CASSLDLGEQYF.

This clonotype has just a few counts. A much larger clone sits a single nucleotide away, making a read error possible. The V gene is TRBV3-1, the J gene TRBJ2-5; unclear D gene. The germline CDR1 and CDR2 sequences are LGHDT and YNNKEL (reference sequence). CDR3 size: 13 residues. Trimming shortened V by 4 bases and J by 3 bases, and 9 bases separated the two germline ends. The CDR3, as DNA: TGTGCCAGCAGCCGAGACGCGGAAGAGACCCAGTACTTC. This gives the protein CASSRDAEETQYF.

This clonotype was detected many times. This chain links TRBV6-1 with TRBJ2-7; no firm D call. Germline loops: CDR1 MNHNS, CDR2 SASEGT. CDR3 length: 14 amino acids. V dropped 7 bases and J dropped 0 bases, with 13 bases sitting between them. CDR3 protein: CASIPRVGSYEQYF. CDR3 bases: TGTGCCAGCATCCCCCGGGTAGGCTCCTACGAGCAGTACTTC.

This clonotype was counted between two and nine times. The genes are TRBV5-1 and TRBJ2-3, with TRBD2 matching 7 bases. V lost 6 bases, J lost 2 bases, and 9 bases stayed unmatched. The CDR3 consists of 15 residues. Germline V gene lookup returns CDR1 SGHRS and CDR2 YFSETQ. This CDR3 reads CASTQSGAATDTQYF. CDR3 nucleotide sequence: TGCGCCAGCACCCAAAGCGGGGCCGCCACAGATACGCAGTATTTT.

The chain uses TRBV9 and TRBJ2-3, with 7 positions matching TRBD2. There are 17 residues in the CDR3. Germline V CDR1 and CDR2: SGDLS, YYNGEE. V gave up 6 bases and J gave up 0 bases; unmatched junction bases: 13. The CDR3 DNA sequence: TGTGCCAGCAAGCCCTGTCTGGGGCGGGGGAGCACAGATACGCAGTATTTT. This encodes CASKPCLGRGSTDTQYF.

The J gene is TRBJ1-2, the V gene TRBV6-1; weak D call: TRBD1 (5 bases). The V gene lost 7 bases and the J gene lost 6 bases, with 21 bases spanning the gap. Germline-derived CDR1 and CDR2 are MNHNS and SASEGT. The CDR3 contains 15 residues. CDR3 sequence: CASNFLLRGGDGYTF. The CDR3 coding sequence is TGTGCCAGCAACTTCCTTCTACGTGGGGGTGATGGCTACACCTTC.

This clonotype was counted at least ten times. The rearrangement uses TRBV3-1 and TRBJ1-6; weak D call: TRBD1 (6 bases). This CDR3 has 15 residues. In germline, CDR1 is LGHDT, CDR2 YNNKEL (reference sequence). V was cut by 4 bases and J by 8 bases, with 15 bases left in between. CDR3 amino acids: CASSPTGQNYSPLHF. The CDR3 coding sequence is TGTGCCAGCAGCCCTACCGGACAGAACTATTCACCCCTCCACTTT.

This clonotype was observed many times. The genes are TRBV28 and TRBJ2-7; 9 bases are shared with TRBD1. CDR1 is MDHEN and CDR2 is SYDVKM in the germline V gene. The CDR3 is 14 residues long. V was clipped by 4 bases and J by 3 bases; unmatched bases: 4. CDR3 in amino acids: CASSSTGGGYEQYF. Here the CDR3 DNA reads TGTGCCAGCAGTTCGACAGGGGGGGGCTACGAGCAGTACTTC.

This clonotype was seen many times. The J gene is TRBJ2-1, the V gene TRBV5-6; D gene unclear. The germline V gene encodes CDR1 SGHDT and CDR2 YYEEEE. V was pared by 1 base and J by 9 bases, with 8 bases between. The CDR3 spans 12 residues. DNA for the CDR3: TGTGCCAGCAGCTTGAGTTACCTTGAGCAGTTCTTC. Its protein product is CASSLSYLEQFF.

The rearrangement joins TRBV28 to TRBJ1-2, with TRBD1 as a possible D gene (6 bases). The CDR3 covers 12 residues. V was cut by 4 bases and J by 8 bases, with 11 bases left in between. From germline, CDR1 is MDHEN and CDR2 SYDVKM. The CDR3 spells CASSSRGGGYTF. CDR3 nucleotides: TGTGCCAGCAGTTCGAGGGGGGGGGGCTACACCTTC.

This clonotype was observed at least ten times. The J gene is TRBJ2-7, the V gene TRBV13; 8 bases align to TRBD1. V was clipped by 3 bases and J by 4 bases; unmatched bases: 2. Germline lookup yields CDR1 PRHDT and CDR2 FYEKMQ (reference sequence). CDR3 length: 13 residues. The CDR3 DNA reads TGTGCCAGCAGCTTCCAGGGGGCATACGAGCAGTACTTC. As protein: CASSFQGAYEQYF.

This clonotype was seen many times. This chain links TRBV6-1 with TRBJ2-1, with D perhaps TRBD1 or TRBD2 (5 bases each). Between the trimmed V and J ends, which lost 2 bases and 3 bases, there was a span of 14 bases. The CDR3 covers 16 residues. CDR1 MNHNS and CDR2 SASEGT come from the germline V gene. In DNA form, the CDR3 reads TGTGCCAGCAGTGAATGGGCAGGGAGAAACTACAATGAGCAGTTCTTC. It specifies CASSEWAGRNYNEQFF.

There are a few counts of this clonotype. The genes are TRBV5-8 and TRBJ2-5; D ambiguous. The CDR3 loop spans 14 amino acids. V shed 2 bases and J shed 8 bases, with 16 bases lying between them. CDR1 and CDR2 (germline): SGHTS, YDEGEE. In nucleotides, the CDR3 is TGTGCCAGCAGCTTTCTCGGCAGTCTAGGAACCCAGTACTTC. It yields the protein CASSFLGSLGTQYF.

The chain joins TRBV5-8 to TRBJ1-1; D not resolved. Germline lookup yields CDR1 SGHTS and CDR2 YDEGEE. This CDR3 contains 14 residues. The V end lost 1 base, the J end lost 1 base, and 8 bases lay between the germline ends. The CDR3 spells CASSLYGWNTEAFF. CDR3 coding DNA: TGTGCCAGCAGCTTGTACGGGTGGAACACTGAAGCTTTCTTT.